This T cell receptor (beta chain) was retrieved from a study of blood T cell repertoires in COVID-19. Study-wide context: T cells, B-cell-depleted T cells, or PBMCs supplied cDNA or gDNA.

CDR3 length: 16 amino acids. V was clipped by 0 bases and J by 9 bases; unmatched bases: 11. In germline, CDR1 is SGHDT, CDR2 YYEEEE. Here immunoSEQ multiplex PCR was the method, and the copy in TCRdb shows in-frame clones only, minus some. Among over 60,000 clones listed, 80% to 90% were seen once. Sequenced sample: peripheral blood. The chain recombines TRBV5-6 with TRBJ2-1, with 8 nucleotides matching TRBD2. This sequence was found in a woman older than 75 with active COVID-19. The CDR3, as DNA: TGTGCCAGCAGCTTGGGGGGAGCGGGAGCGGGCGGTGAGCAGTTCTTC. This translates into CASSLGGAGAGGEQFF.